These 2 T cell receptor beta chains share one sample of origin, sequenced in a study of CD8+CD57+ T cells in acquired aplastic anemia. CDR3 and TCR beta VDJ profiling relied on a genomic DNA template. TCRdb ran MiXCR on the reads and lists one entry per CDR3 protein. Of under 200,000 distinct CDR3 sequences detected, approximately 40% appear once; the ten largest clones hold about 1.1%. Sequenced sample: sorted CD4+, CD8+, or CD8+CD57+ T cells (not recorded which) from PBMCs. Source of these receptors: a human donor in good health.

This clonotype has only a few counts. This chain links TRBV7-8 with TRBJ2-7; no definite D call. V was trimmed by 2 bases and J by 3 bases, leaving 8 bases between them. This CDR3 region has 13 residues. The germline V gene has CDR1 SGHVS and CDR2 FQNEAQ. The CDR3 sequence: CASSLSEIYEQYF. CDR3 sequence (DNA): TGTGCCAGCAGCTTATCAGAAATCTACGAGCAGTACTTC.

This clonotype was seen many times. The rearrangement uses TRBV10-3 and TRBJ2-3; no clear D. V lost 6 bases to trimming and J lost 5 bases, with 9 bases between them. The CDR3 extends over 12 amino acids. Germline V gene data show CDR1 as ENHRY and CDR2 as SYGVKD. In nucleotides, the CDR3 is TGTGCCATCAGCTCCCTTGGAGATACGCAGTATTTT. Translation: CAISSLGDTQYF.